This T cell receptor beta chain was found in a study of T cells in localized non-small cell lung cancer. Overall study findings and caveats: Median detection of top 100 tumor clones in adjacent lung was approximately 50 clones.

The length of the CDR3 is 14 residues. Germline CDR1 and CDR2: GTSNPN and SVGIG (reference sequence). V gave up 2 bases and J gave up 6 bases; unmatched junction bases: 8. Using immunoSEQ multiplex PCR, the repertoire was profiled, and TCRdb retains in-frame clones only, with some absent. The data show about 41,000 clones, 65% to 90% seen once. About this clone itself: The antigen is undetermined.

The V gene is TRBV30, the J gene TRBJ1-1; 8 bases match TRBD1. The receptor's source is a man between 40 and 69 years old with stage II lung adenocarcinoma. Sequences were derived from PBMCs, sampled before any cancer treatment. The CDR3: CAWSPPTGEPEAFF. In DNA form, the CDR3 reads TGTGCCTGGAGTCCTCCGACAGGGGAGCCTGAAGCTTTCTTT.